A selection of T cell receptor beta chains follows, all from one sample in a study of blood T cell repertoires in COVID-19. Clones were read by immunoSEQ multiplex PCR, and TCRdb kept only the in-frame ones, dropping some. Of 250,000 to 300,000 clones listed, about nine tenths were seen once; the top ten hold roughly 6.9%. The sample comprised peripheral blood. These receptor sequences come from a woman aged 30 to 39 who had recovered from COVID-19. CDR3s include the opening cysteine and the closing phenylalanine or tryptophan. The D gene is left open where the match is weak. The size of a clone is reported for some rows only, either as once, few or many, or as a class for expanded clones.

CDR3,DNA,V,size,J,D
CASSSLQDVNEQYF,TGTGCCAGCAGCTCCCTTCAGGATGTCAACGAGCAGTACTTC,TRBV13,many,TRBJ2-7,NA
CASLSGLYNNEQFF,TGTGCCAGCTTAAGCGGGTTATACAACAATGAGCAGTTCTTC,TRBV7-8,NA,TRBJ2-1,NA
CASSQTGGSNQPQHF,TGTGCCAGCAGCCAGACAGGGGGCAGCAATCAGCCCCAGCATTTT,TRBV6-5,NA,TRBJ1-5,TRBD1
CASSESGPGELFF,TGTGCCAGCAGCGAAAGCGGCCCCGGGGAGCTGTTTTTT,TRBV2,NA,TRBJ2-2,NA
CASSPHSGVSTDTQYF,TGTGCCAGCAGCCCACATAGCGGGGTCAGCACAGATACGCAGTATTTT,TRBV4-2,NA,TRBJ2-3,TRBD2
CASSPWPGSNYGYTF,TGCGCCAGCAGCCCCTGGCCAGGCTCTAACTATGGCTACACCTTC,TRBV5-1,NA,TRBJ1-2,NA
CASSLLGSRSREGNQPQHF,TGTGCCAGCAGCTTACTGGGCTCTAGAAGCAGGGAGGGCAATCAGCCCCAGCATTTT,TRBV7-9,NA,TRBJ1-5,NA
CASSALGQKESSYTF,TGTGCCAGCAGCGCCCTGGGACAGAAGGAATCAAGCTACACCTTC,TRBV9,few,TRBJ1-2,TRBD1
CASSLMLAGETGELFF,TGTGCCAGCAGCTTGATGCTAGCGGGGGAGACCGGGGAGCTGTTTTTT,TRBV5-6,NA,TRBJ2-2,TRBD2
CASSPRLLTGELFF,TGTGCCAGCAGCCCTCGCTTACTCACCGGGGAGCTGTTTTTT,TRBV4-2,once,TRBJ2-2,NA
CASSPGTGKGNTIYF,TGCGCCAGCAGCCCCGGGACAGGGAAGGGAAACACCATATATTTT,TRBV4-1,NA,TRBJ1-3,TRBD1
CASSQESLNTGELFF,TGTGCCAGCAGCCAAGAATCGTTGAACACCGGGGAGCTGTTTTTT,TRBV3-1/TRBV3-2,NA,TRBJ2-2,NA
CASSLLWTSPDTQYF,TGTGCCAGCAGCTTACTGTGGACATCACCAGATACGCAGTATTTT,TRBV11-2,NA,TRBJ2-3,NA
CASSSSRPRGGAYNEQFF,TGTGCCAGCAGCTCTTCACGCCCTCGCGGGGGGGCGTACAATGAGCAGTTCTTC,TRBV7-2,NA,TRBJ2-1,TRBD2
CASSLGQGRADTQYF,TGCGCCAGCAGCTTGGGCCAGGGTAGGGCAGATACGCAGTATTTT,TRBV5-1,once,TRBJ2-3,NA
CASSPLSGAQETQYF,TGTGCCAGCTCACCCTTGAGCGGTGCACAAGAGACCCAGTACTTC,TRBV18,NA,TRBJ2-5,NA
CASNHGQVNTEAFF,TGTGCCAGCAACCACGGACAGGTGAACACTGAAGCTTTCTTT,TRBV3-1/TRBV3-2,NA,TRBJ1-1,TRBD1
CASSYEQGPSEQYF,TGTGCCAGCAGTTATGAACAGGGGCCCTCCGAGCAGTACTTC,TRBV6-6,NA,TRBJ2-7,TRBD1
CASSDGLPYNEQFF,TGTGCCAGCAGCGATGGACTGCCCTACAATGAGCAGTTCTTC,TRBV9,NA,TRBJ2-1,NA
CASTLSGTGVQPQHF,TGTGCCAGCACCCTATCAGGGACAGGGGTCCAGCCCCAGCATTTT,TRBV7-9,NA,TRBJ1-5,TRBD1
CASSRYIRGPGANVLTF,TGTGCCAGCAGTCGGTACATCCGGGGTCCTGGGGCCAACGTCCTGACTTTC,TRBV28,NA,TRBJ2-6,NA
CASSRSREDEKLFF,TGCGCCAGCAGCCGCAGCCGGGAGGATGAAAAACTGTTTTTT,TRBV4-3,NA,TRBJ1-4,NA
CASSQDGEKNTGELFF,TGTGCCAGCAGCCAAGATGGGGAGAAGAACACCGGGGAGCTGTTTTTT,TRBV3-1/TRBV3-2,NA,TRBJ2-2,NA
CASSGLAGMYNEQFF,TGTGCCAGCAGTGGACTAGCTGGGATGTACAATGAGCAGTTCTTC,TRBV2,once,TRBJ2-1,TRBD2
CASSLWGGRGGQETQYF,TGTGCCAGCAGCCTATGGGGAGGACGGGGGGGACAAGAGACCCAGTACTTC,TRBV7-2,NA,TRBJ2-5,TRBD2
CASRFLSPNYGYTF,TGTGCCAGCAGGTTTCTGAGTCCTAACTATGGCTACACCTTC,TRBV21-1,NA,TRBJ1-2,NA
CAGKTEATGELFF,TGTGCCGGAAAGACAGAAGCCACCGGGGAGCTGTTTTTT,TRBV2,once,TRBJ2-2,NA
CASSPGWAGGNEQFF,TGTGCCAGCAGCCCGGGCTGGGCCGGGGGGAATGAGCAGTTCTTC,TRBV7-2,NA,TRBJ2-1,TRBD2
CATSDLGTGEAFF,TGTGCCACCAGTGATCTCGGGACAGGGGAAGCTTTCTTT,TRBV24-1,NA,TRBJ1-1,TRBD1
CASSGKRANTGELFF,TGTGCCAGCAGTGGAAAGCGGGCGAACACCGGGGAGCTGTTTTTT,TRBV2,many,TRBJ2-2,NA
CASSLGQGLGTGELFF,TGTGCCAGCAGTTTAGGGCAGGGTTTGGGAACCGGGGAGCTGTTTTTT,TRBV28,NA,TRBJ2-2,NA
CASKTGGFSGANVLTF,TGTGCCTCCAAGACAGGGGGCTTCTCTGGGGCCAACGTCCTGACTTTC,TRBV28,NA,TRBJ2-6,TRBD1
CASSIRAGMQTQYF,TGTGCCAGTAGTATCCGGGCAGGGATGCAGACCCAGTACTTC,TRBV19,NA,TRBJ2-5,NA
CASSQDAQASSYEQYF,TGCGCCAGCAGCCAAGACGCGCAGGCGAGCTCCTACGAGCAGTACTTC,TRBV4-1,NA,TRBJ2-7,NA